A selection of T cell receptor beta chains follows, all from one sample in a study of post-analysis software for immune sequencing data. TCRdb re-called the PCR reads through MiXCR, storing one row per CDR3 protein. The sample has about 540,000 distinct CDR3 sequences; under 40% are singletons. Source material: blood. All receptors come from a girl under 18 with multiple sclerosis. Each CDR3 is given with its conserved first and last residue. Fields, in order: J gene, D gene, V gene, clone size, CDR3 DNA, CDR3 protein. D genes are given only for firm matches. Clone size appears in some rows only: once, few, many, or a class for an expanded clone.

TRBJ2-4	TRBD1	TRBV7-9	-	TGTGCCAGCAGCTCGACAGGGGGGGCCAAAAACATTCAGTACTTC	CASSSTGGAKNIQYF
TRBJ1-1	TRBD1	TRBV13	-	TGTGCCAGCAGCTTAGTGGCGGACAGGGGGCTGAACACTGAAGCTTTCTTT	CASSLVADRGLNTEAFF
TRBJ1-1	-	TRBV10-3	-	TGTGCCATCAGTTTGACGGAGAACACTGAAGCTTTCTTT	CAISLTENTEAFF
TRBJ1-2	TRBD1	TRBV28	few	TGTGCCAGCAGGGAGGGACAGGGGATCGGTGGCTACACCTTC	CASREGQGIGGYTF
TRBJ2-6	-	TRBV5-1	-	TGCGCCAGCAGCTTGTGGGGGGATAGCTCTGGGGCCAACGTCCTGACTTTC	CASSLWGDSSGANVLTF
TRBJ2-1	-	TRBV7-9	-	TGTGCCAGCAGCTCAGTCCGGGACCAAGAGACCCAGTTCTTC	CASSSVRDQETQFF
TRBJ2-5	TRBD2	TRBV20-1	few	TGCAGTGCTAGAGATCCCCTAGCGGGGCCTCAAGAGACCCAGTACTTC	CSARDPLAGPQETQYF
TRBJ2-7	-	TRBV24-1	few	TGTGCCACCAGGGACGGACACTCCTACGAGCAGTACTTC	CATRDGHSYEQYF
TRBJ2-7	-	TRBV7-9	few	TGTGCCAGCAGCTTACCGCCGGGCTACGAGCAGTACTTC	CASSLPPGYEQYF
TRBJ2-7	TRBD1	TRBV11-3	many	TGTGCCAGCAGCCCACGGGACAGACCCTACGAGCAGTACTTC	CASSPRDRPYEQYF
TRBJ1-1	-	TRBV7-9	once	TGTGCCAGCAGCTTAGATGGCAGGCGAAGGAACACTGAAGCTTTCTTT	CASSLDGRRRNTEAFF
TRBJ2-7	TRBD2	TRBV9	few	TGTGCCAGCAGCGTAGGAATGTCTAGCGGGGGCCACGAGCAGTACTTC	CASSVGMSSGGHEQYF
TRBJ1-2	-	TRBV12-3/TRBV12-4	many	TGTGCCAGCAGTCCCCCTGGTGGGGGTGGCTACACCTTC	CASSPPGGGGYTF
TRBJ2-1	TRBD2	TRBV7-3	-	TGTGCCAGCAGCTCCCGACTAGCGGGGGGGCGTAGGAACAATGAGCAGTTCTTC	CASSSRLAGGRRNNEQFF
TRBJ1-5	-	TRBV5-1	-	TGCGCCAGCAGCGTGGCCGGAGATCAGCCCCAGCATTTT	CASSVAGDQPQHF
TRBJ2-5	-	TRBV5-1	few	TGCGCCAGCAGCTTGGCCGACCGAGAGACCCAGTACTTC	CASSLADRETQYF
TRBJ1-1	-	TRBV20-1	few	TGCAGTGCTCAAGAGAGGTACCCGGACACTGAAGCTTTCTTT	CSAQERYPDTEAFF
TRBJ1-1	-	TRBV5-1	-	TGCGCCAGCAGCTTGAGGGGGATGAACACTGAAGCTTTCTTT	CASSLRGMNTEAFF
TRBJ1-1	-	TRBV5-1	few	TGCGCCAGCAGCTTGTTCGGGGGCACTGAAGCTTTCTTT	CASSLFGGTEAFF
TRBJ2-3	TRBD2	TRBV6-2/TRBV6-3	-	TGTGCCAGCAGGTCTACTAGCGGGGGGGCCTCTTTCTCAGATACGCAGTATTTT	CASRSTSGGASFSDTQYF
TRBJ2-7	-	TRBV10-3	many	TGTGCCATCAGTGACCGGGGTCCATACGAGCAGTACTTC	CAISDRGPYEQYF
TRBJ2-1	-	TRBV9	few	TGTGCCAGCAGTCCGGACGGACCCTCCTACAATGAGCAGTTCTTC	CASSPDGPSYNEQFF
TRBJ1-5	TRBD1	TRBV28	-	TGTGCCAGCGGAGGAACACCGGGACAGGGGATTTTCCGCGATCAGCCCCAGCATTTT	CASGGTPGQGIFRDQPQHF
TRBJ1-4	TRBD1	TRBV3-1	-	TGTGCCAGCAGCCAAGGATTATCAGGGGGGTCGGCAAGTGGTGAAAAACTGTTTTTT	CASSQGLSGGSASGEKLFF
TRBJ1-2	-	TRBV29-1	few	TGCAGCGTTGAAGATCTGAATAACTATGGCTACACCTTC	CSVEDLNNYGYTF
TRBJ2-1	-	TRBV7-6	-	TGTGCCAGCAGCCTCAGCCGGGCCCTCTCCTACAATGAGCAGTTCTTC	CASSLSRALSYNEQFF
TRBJ2-5	TRBD2	TRBV4-1	-	TGCGCCAGCAGCCAAGTCCCAGCGGGGGGGCTGGAGACCCAGTACTTC	CASSQVPAGGLETQYF
TRBJ2-3	TRBD2	TRBV11-2	-	TGTGCCAGCAGCTTAGTTGCGGGGTTGGGACTAGCGGGTCTGGATACGCAGTATTTT	CASSLVAGLGLAGLDTQYF
TRBJ2-3	TRBD1	TRBV7-2	few	TGTGCCAGCGGGAAATGGGGACAGGGGGCTACAGATACGCAGTATTTT	CASGKWGQGATDTQYF
TRBJ1-2	-	TRBV28	-	TGTGCCAGCAGCCGTAGGGGGGGTGGCTACACCTTC	CASSRRGGGYTF
TRBJ1-6	TRBD1	TRBV20-1	-	TGCAGTGCTCGCCAGGGGGCGGGGAATTCACCCCTCCACTTT	CSARQGAGNSPLHF
TRBJ2-5	-	TRBV11-2	few	TGTGCCAGCAGCTTAGATCAGACCCAGTACTTC	CASSLDQTQYF
TRBJ2-3	-	TRBV18	-	TGTGCCAGCTCACTAGGCTCGCCGGGGGGCACAGATACGCAGTATTTT	CASSLGSPGGTDTQYF
TRBJ1-1	TRBD1	TRBV29-1	-	TGCAGCGGGACAGGGTTTGGCACTGAAGCTTTCTTT	CSGTGFGTEAFF
TRBJ2-1	TRBD2	TRBV6-5	many	TGTGCCAGCAAGTTAACGGGGGGGTCCTACAATGAGCAGTTCTTC	CASKLTGGSYNEQFF
TRBJ2-1	TRBD1	TRBV20-1	-	TGCAGTGCCACGAACAGGGGGAAGAGCTCCTACAATGAGCAGTTCTTC	CSATNRGKSSYNEQFF
TRBJ2-7	TRBD2	TRBV10-3	-	TGTGCCATCGGGGGGACTAGCGGGGAAGCCTACGAGCAGTACTTC	CAIGGTSGEAYEQYF
TRBJ2-5	TRBD1	TRBV20-1	-	TGCAGTGCTAGGGCAGGGGGACAAGAGACCCAGTACTTC	CSARAGGQETQYF